These T cell receptor beta chains were read from a single sample in a study of human CD8 memory T cell subsets. From its re-call of the 5' RACE reads, TCRdb lists each CDR3 protein once, without DNA. The sample includes roughly 10,000 distinct CDR3 sequences. The sequenced sample was CD8+ stem-like memory T cells (TSCM and TCM) sorted from PBMCs. These receptors all stem from a human donor in good health. Both conserved end residues are part of each CDR3. Each record gives: CDR3 length, V gene, J gene, clone size, CDR3 protein. Some rows mark clone size as missing; the rest say once, few, many or name a class of expanded clone.

15,TRBV4-1,TRBJ1-2,NA,CASSQERGLGYGYTF
15,TRBV18,TRBJ2-3,NA,CASSPSGLSTDTQYF
12,TRBV18,TRBJ1-1,NA,CASSPDSSEAFF
17,TRBV24-1,TRBJ2-3,NA,CATSDSTSGGSTDTQYF
14,TRBV15,TRBJ1-2,NA,CATSRDRTAGGYTF
17,TRBV20-1,TRBJ2-7,NA,CSARDSPTSGGLYEQYF
15,TRBV27,TRBJ1-6,NA,CASSLSTGGSSPLHF
13,TRBV2,TRBJ1-1,NA,CASSDRGNTEAFF
15,TRBV7-9,TRBJ1-6,NA,CASSSVQGRDSPLHF
13,TRBV27,TRBJ2-7,NA,CASSLSSPDEQYF
12,TRBV6-6,TRBJ2-1,NA,CASSYRGNEQFF
11,TRBV7-9,TRBJ2-1,medium-sized,CASSPPGRQFF
18,TRBV28,TRBJ1-5,NA,CASGSPGGTYFSNQPQHF
12,TRBV12-3/TRBV12-4,TRBJ1-1,NA,CASSFIDRAAFF
16,TRBV15,TRBJ2-1,NA,CATSGPRDRVTNEQFF
15,TRBV10-2,TRBJ2-1,NA,CASSEGLAAHNEQFF
13,TRBV29-1,TRBJ2-7,NA,CSVEVQVSYEQYF
15,TRBV7-9,TRBJ2-1,medium-sized,CASSSPGQGSNEQFF
15,TRBV28,TRBJ1-3,medium-sized,CASSYMGGYGNTIYF
13,TRBV29-1,TRBJ1-2,medium-sized,CSVEHPSGDGYTF
13,TRBV7-9,TRBJ1-2,NA,CASSLVGVRGYTF
15,TRBV7-2,TRBJ2-3,NA,CASSSSGWGTDTQYF
15,TRBV4-2,TRBJ2-7,NA,CASSQEPADTYEQYF
13,TRBV29-1,TRBJ1-1,medium-sized,CSVEVPLFPEAFF
16,TRBV24-1,TRBJ2-1,medium-sized,CATSDTPGLVHNEQFF
15,TRBV28,TRBJ2-1,NA,CASSALAASYNEQFF
13,TRBV21-1,TRBJ1-2,NA,CASISTPGDGYTF
17,TRBV11-2,TRBJ2-2,NA,CASSRGLAGANTGELFF
15,TRBV5-4,TRBJ2-7,NA,CASSFSGVPSYEQYF
15,TRBV11-2,TRBJ2-1,NA,CASSLVPGSYNEQFF
14,TRBV19,TRBJ2-6,NA,CASTITSGANVLTF
19,TRBV5-1,TRBJ2-2,NA,CASSLELAGGPWEAGELFF
14,TRBV19,TRBJ2-3,NA,CASSTGQGADTQYF
15,TRBV14,TRBJ2-1,NA,CASSQRGESYNEQFF
13,TRBV11-3,TRBJ2-7,NA,CASSVGGSYEQYF
20,TRBV7-8,TRBJ2-2,NA,CASSLDLTDRMIANTGELFF
15,TRBV12-3/TRBV12-4,TRBJ2-4,NA,CASSLETGSLSIQYF
14,TRBV10-3,TRBJ2-7,NA,CAISVAGTSYEQYF
15,TRBV27,TRBJ1-6,NA,CASSFKVGGDSPLHF
12,TRBV2,TRBJ1-5,medium-sized,CASSDTGQPQHF
12,TRBV10-1,TRBJ2-5,medium-sized,CASSDHQETQYF
15,TRBV28,TRBJ2-1,NA,CASSFGSGGANEQFF
14,TRBV12-3/TRBV12-4,TRBJ2-5,NA,CASSEYRERETQYF
17,TRBV9,TRBJ2-1,NA,CASSAGGSFLPYNEQFF
12,TRBV27,TRBJ2-3,medium-sized,CASSFTGDTQYF
14,TRBV7-9,TRBJ2-1,NA,CASSGDFRGNEQFF
13,TRBV19,TRBJ1-6,NA,CASSGTANSPLHF